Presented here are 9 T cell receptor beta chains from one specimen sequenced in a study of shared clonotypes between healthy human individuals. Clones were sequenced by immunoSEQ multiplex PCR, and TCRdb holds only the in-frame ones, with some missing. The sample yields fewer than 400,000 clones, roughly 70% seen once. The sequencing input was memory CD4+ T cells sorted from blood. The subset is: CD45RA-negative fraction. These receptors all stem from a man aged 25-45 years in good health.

As DNA, the CDR3 is TGTGCCAGTAGTATCGAGCGGAGGGTGGGGACCGGGGAGCTGTTTTTT. Its protein product is CASSIERRVGTGELFF. The chain couples TRBV19 to TRBJ2-2; maybe TRBD2 (6 bases). Germline V CDR1 and CDR2: LNHDA, SQIVND (reference sequence). V gave up 3 bases and J gave up 5 bases, with 16 bases separating them. CDR3 length: 16 amino acids.

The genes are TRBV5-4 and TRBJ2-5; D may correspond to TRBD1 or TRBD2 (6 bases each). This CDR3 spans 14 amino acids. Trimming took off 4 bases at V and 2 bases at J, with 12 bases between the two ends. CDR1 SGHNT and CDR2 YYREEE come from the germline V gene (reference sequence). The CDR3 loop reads CASSAGQTQETQYF. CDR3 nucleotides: TGTGCCAGCAGCGCGGGACAAACACAAGAGACCCAGTACTTC. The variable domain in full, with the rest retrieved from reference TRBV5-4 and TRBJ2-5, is ETGVTQSPTHLIKTRGQQVTLRCSSQSGHNTVSWYQQALGQGPQFIFQYYREEENGRGNFPPRFSGLQFPNYSSELNVNALELDDSALYLCASSAGQTQETQYFGPGTRLLVL.

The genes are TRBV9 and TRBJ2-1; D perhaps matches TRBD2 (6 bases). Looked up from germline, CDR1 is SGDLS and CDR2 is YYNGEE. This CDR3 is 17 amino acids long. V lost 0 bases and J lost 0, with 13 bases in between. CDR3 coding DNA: TGTGCCAGCAGCGTAGCTACCGCGGGGAGCTCCTACAATGAGCAGTTCTTC. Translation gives CASSVATAGSSYNEQFF.

The CDR3 is CASSVTGESYEQYF. The CDR3 bases are TGTGCCAGCAGTGTCACAGGGGAATCCTACGAGCAGTACTTC. The rearrangement uses TRBV25-1 and TRBJ2-7; 7 nucleotides align to TRBD1. Per the germline V gene, CDR1 is MGHDK and CDR2 is SYGVNS. The CDR3 covers 14 residues. After removal of 4 bases from V and 1 base from J, the junction contained 4 bases not matched to a gene.

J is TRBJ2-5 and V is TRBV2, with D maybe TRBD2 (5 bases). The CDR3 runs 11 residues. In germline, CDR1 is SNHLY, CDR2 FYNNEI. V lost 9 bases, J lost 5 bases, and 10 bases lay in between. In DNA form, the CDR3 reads TGTGCCAGTTCGAGGGCTGAGACCCAGTACTTC. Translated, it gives CASSRAETQYF.

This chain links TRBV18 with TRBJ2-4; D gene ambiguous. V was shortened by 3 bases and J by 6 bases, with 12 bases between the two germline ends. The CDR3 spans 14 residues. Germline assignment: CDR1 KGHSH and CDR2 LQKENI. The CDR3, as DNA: TGTGCCAGCTCACCTTTCTCGTCCCCAAACATTCAGTACTTC. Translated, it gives CASSPFSSPNIQYF.

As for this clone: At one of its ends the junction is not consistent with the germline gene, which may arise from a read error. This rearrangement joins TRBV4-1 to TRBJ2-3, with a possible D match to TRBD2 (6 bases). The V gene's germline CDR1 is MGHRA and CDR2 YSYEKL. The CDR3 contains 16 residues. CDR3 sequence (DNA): TGCGCCAGCAGCCAAGGCCCTAGCGACCCCACATATACGCAGTATTTT. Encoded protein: CASSQGPSDPTYTQYF.

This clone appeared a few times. The CDR3 region is CASTSHGQGPANYGYTF. CDR3 bases: TGTGCCAGCACCTCGCATGGGCAGGGGCCAGCTAACTATGGCTACACCTTC. This chain connects TRBV28 to TRBJ1-2; a weak D match, TRBD1 (6 bases). The CDR3 totals 17 residues. The V and J ends lost 7 bases and 0 bases respectively, with 21 bases between them. Germline CDR1 reads MDHEN; CDR2 reads SYDVKM.

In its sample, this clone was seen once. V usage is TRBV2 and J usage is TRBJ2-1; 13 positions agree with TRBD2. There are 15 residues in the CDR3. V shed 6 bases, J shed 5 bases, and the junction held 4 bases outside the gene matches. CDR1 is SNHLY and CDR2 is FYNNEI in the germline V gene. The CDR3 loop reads CASRAGTSGNNEQFF. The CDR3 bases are TGTGCCAGCAGGGCCGGGACTAGCGGGAACAATGAGCAGTTCTTC.